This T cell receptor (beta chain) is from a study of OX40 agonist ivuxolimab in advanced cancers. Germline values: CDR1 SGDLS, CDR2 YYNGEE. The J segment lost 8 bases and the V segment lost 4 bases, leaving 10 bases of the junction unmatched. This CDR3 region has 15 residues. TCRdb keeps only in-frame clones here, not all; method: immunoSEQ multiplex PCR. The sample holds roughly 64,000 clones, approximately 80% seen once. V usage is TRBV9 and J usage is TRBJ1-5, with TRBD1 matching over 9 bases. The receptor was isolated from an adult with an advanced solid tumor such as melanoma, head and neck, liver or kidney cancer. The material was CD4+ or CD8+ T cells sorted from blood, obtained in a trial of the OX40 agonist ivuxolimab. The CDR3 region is CASSSGTGISEPQHF. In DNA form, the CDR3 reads TGTGCCAGCAGCTCCGGGACAGGGATTTCGGAGCCCCAGCATTTT.